This T cell receptor (beta chain) derives from a study of T cell changes during pregnancy in multiple sclerosis. J lost 5 bases, V lost 2 bases, and 17 bases had no gene match. The CDR3 runs 20 residues. In germline, CDR1 is SGHNT, CDR2 YENEEA. Measured with immunoSEQ multiplex PCR; TCRdb has only the in-frame clones, and not every one. The sample has about 41,000 clones, 80% to 90% seen once. The sequencing used CD4+ T cells from peripheral blood mononuclear cells, collected in the first trimester of pregnancy. The receptor comes from a female donor with multiple sclerosis, enrolled in a pregnancy study. The chain carries TRBV11-3 and TRBJ2-1; 11 positions match TRBD2. CDR3 bases: TGTGCCAGCAGCTTACAACTTGGAATAGCGGGAGGGCCAGGGGACAATGAGCAGTTCTTC. It codes for CASSLQLGIAGGPGDNEQFF.